This TCR beta chain was found in a study of T cells in Graves' hyperthyroidism and ophthalmopathy. Aged 18 to 65, the patients had hyperthyroidism that was newly diagnosed and had lasted under 2 months. Reasons for excluding patients were uncontrolled infection, other autoimmune disease, pregnancy or lactation. After removal of 6 bases from V and 5 bases from J, the junction contained 7 bases not matched to a gene. CDR1 and CDR2 (germline): DFQATT, SNEGSKA (reference sequence). CDR3 length: 16 residues. Findings and caveats of the study: Also found in blood were most expanded thyroid clonotypes above 0.001. It was a median roughly 6.5 months before onset that the model predicted ophthalmopathy.

TCR beta CDR3 regions were amplified from RNA transcripts. Initially, a first-round RT-PCR of the TCR CDR3 employed the HTBI primer set. MiXCR, run by TCRdb on the multiplex PCR reads, gives a single entry per CDR3 protein. The sample contains hundreds of thousands of distinct CDR3 sequences, over 15% of which appear only once. The table lists this clonotype with a few counts. The antigen remains unidentified. The material sequenced was blood. This chain connects TRBV20-1 to TRBJ2-2; 15 bases are a match to TRBD2. This receptor was identified in a young woman with Graves' hyperthyroidism. The CDR3 sequence: CSARTSGGALTGELFF. The CDR3 bases are TGCAGTGCGAGGACTAGCGGGGGGGCCTTGACCGGGGAGCTGTTTTTT.